The sequence of this T cell receptor beta chain was determined in a study of T cells in Graves' hyperthyroidism and ophthalmopathy. The investigators amplified TCR beta CDR3 regions from RNA transcripts. TCR CDR3 underwent first-round RT-PCR with the HTBI primer set. TCRdb re-analysed the multiplex PCR reads in MiXCR, keeping a single row per CDR3 protein. This table holds 270,000 or so distinct CDR3 sequences, less than 30% found once. This clonotype was seen at least ten times. Relative to the germline gene, one junction end is altered; a read error may explain this. Germline-derived CDR1 and CDR2 are DFQATT and SNEGSKA (reference sequence). CDR3 length equals 11 residues.

The chain carries TRBV20-1 and TRBJ1-1; 7 bases fit TRBD1. Sequences were obtained from blood. This receptor was obtained from a man in his forties with Graves' hyperthyroidism that later progressed to Graves' ophthalmopathy. The CDR3 DNA reads as TGCAGTGCTAGGGACAGGACCTGGGCTAGCTTT. Translating gives CSARDRTWASF.